Given below is one T cell receptor (beta chain) in context. The data derive from a study of blood T cells in healthy people across ages. The length of the CDR3 is 18 residues. Looked up from germline, CDR1 is SGHTA and CDR2 is FQGTGA. J was trimmed by 4 bases and V by 5 bases; bases with no gene match: 17. A second PCR of about 6 to 11 cycles used a sample-barcoded 5' primer and a J-beta primer mix. A single record per CDR3 protein comes from TCRdb applying MiXCR to the 5' RACE reads. In the table there are 1.8 million or so distinct CDR3 sequences, approximately 40% of which are singletons. J is TRBJ1-5 and V is TRBV7-3; 7 bases line up with TRBD1. The receptor was derived from a human donor in good health. Sequenced: blood. CDR3 amino acids: CASSPRKGALVPNQPQHF. CDR3 nucleotides: TGTGCCAGCAGCCCGCGAAAGGGGGCGCTTGTCCCAAATCAGCCCCAGCATTTT.